The 22 T cell receptor beta chains reported below all come from one sample, sequenced in a study of shared clonotypes between healthy human individuals. Repertoires were generated with immunoSEQ multiplex PCR, while TCRdb's copy carries only in-frame clones and drops some. The repertoire holds more than 400,000 clones, with 90% to 96% as singletons. The sample comprised naive CD4+ T cells sorted from blood. Regarding subset: CD45RA+ positively selected. Source of these receptors: a woman in her 30s in good health.

This chain uses TRBV5-1 with TRBJ1-2, with 7 bases matching TRBD1. V dropped 9 bases and J dropped 1; count of bases not matched to a gene: 9. The CDR3 spans 14 residues. The germline gives CDR1 SGHRS, CDR2 YFSETQ. The CDR3: CATRGQDNNYGYTF. As DNA, the CDR3 is TGCGCCACCCGAGGACAGGATAATAACTATGGCTACACCTTC.

The chain joins TRBV27 to TRBJ2-2, with D perhaps TRBD2 (5 bases). Looked up from germline, CDR1 is MNHEY and CDR2 is SMNVEV (reference sequence). V lost 3 bases to trimming and J lost 3 bases, with 14 bases between them. The CDR3 contains 16 residues. In DNA form, the CDR3 reads TGTGCCAGCAGTTTTCGTAGGGAGTTGTACACCGGGGAGCTGTTTTTT. Protein: CASSFRRELYTGELFF.

The gene calls are TRBV4-2 and TRBJ1-3, with D maybe TRBD1 (5 bases). Germline-derived CDR1 and CDR2 are LGHNA and YNFKEQ. The CDR3 length is 16 residues. Trimming took off 0 bases at V and 5 bases at J, with 14 bases between the two ends. The CDR3 sequence: CASSQDAVEGRNTIYF. The CDR3 DNA sequence: TGTGCCAGCAGCCAAGATGCGGTGGAGGGGCGAAACACCATATATTTT.

On this clone itself: The sample contains more than one DNA sequence encoding this CDR3. The V gene is TRBV18, the J gene TRBJ2-6; a weak D match, TRBD1 (6 bases). Per the germline V gene, CDR1 is KGHSH and CDR2 is LQKENI. The CDR3 is 15 residues long. V was pared by 4 bases and J by 1 base, with 8 bases between. The CDR3 sequence: CASSLGQSGANVLTF. CDR3 nucleotides: TGTGCCAGCTCACTCGGACAGTCTGGGGCCAACGTCCTGACTTTC.

This chain links TRBV6-4 with TRBJ2-3; D gene uncertain. CDR3 length: 12 residues. Germline V lookup: CDR1 MRHNA, CDR2 SNTAGT. The V end was cut by 0 bases, the J end by 6 bases, with 4 bases between. The CDR3 reads CASSDSSDTQYF. The CDR3 nucleotides are TGTGCCAGCAGTGACTCGTCCGATACGCAGTATTTT.

This chain joins TRBV7-9 and TRBJ1-1; D ambiguous. From germline, CDR1 is SEHNR and CDR2 FQNEAQ (reference sequence). This CDR3 contains 15 residues. Trimming took 5 bases from V and 1 from J, leaving 14 bases between them. The DNA of the CDR3 is TGTGCCAGCAGCCCTTTTGAAGGCTGGAACACTGAAGCTTTCTTT. Translating it yields CASSPFEGWNTEAFF.

The chain couples TRBV7-9 to TRBJ2-7; 13 bases agree with TRBD2. With V trimmed by 5 bases and J by 5 bases, 3 bases remained unmatched. The germline V gene encodes CDR1 SEHNR and CDR2 FQNEAQ (reference sequence). CDR3 length: 14 amino acids. The CDR3 loop is CASSRTSGSHEQYF. Here the CDR3 DNA reads TGTGCCAGCAGCCGGACTAGCGGGAGCCACGAGCAGTACTTC.

As DNA, the CDR3 is TGTGCCAGCAGCCTACAGGGGACGAACTATGGCTACACCTTC. Its translation is CASSLQGTNYGYTF. The J gene is TRBJ1-2, the V gene TRBV5-4, with 7 positions matching TRBD1. This CDR3 comprises 14 residues. Germline lookup yields CDR1 SGHNT and CDR2 YYREEE (reference sequence). Trimming cost V 4 bases and J 2 bases; bases outside gene matches: 5. Variable domain in full (rest from reference TRBV5-4 and TRBJ1-2): ETGVTQSPTHLIKTRGQQVTLRCSSQSGHNTVSWYQQALGQGPQFIFQYYREEENGRGNFPPRFSGLQFPNYSSELNVNALELDDSALYLCASSLQGTNYGYTFGSGTRLTVV.

The chain combines TRBV15 with TRBJ2-4; 11 positions match TRBD2. Germline lookup yields CDR1 LNHNV and CDR2 YYDKDF (reference sequence). V gave up 2 bases and J gave up 15 bases; unmatched junction bases: 15. The CDR3 consists of 16 residues. The CDR3 loop reads CATSRSLAGGPELRYF. Written as DNA, the CDR3 is TGTGCCACCAGCAGAAGCTTAGCGGGAGGGCCGGAGCTAAGGTACTTC.

V is TRBV27 and J is TRBJ2-3; the match to TRBD2 covers 7 bases. This CDR3 contains 14 residues. The V gene's germline CDR1 is MNHEY and CDR2 SMNVEV (reference sequence). The trim removed 2 bases at V and 3 bases at J, leaving 2 bases unmatched. CDR3 sequence: CASSLHGRTDTQYF. The CDR3, as DNA: TGTGCCAGCAGTTTACACGGGAGGACAGATACGCAGTATTTT.

The chain is built from TRBV11-3 and TRBJ1-1, with a possible D match to TRBD1 (6 bases). Germline CDR1 reads SGHNT; CDR2 reads YENEEA. The CDR3 spans 16 residues. The ends were cut back, 5 bases at V and 7 bases at J, with 23 bases in the middle. CDR3 bases: TGTGCCAGCAGCCCTCCCGTGGCGGGACACGGTAATGAAGCTTTCTTT. This codes for CASSPPVAGHGNEAFF.

As regards this clone: The sample holds other DNA sequences that translate to the same CDR3. The chain couples TRBV18 to TRBJ1-1; maybe TRBD1 (5 bases). This CDR3 has 15 residues. V was cut by 0 bases and J by 1 base, with 9 bases left in between. Germline V gene sequence: CDR1 KGHSH, CDR2 LQKENI. CDR3 sequence: CASSPPGQPNTEAFF. DNA for the CDR3: TGTGCCAGCTCACCACCGGGGCAGCCGAACACTGAAGCTTTCTTT.

This clone was seen only once. CDR3 residues: CASSEIVYEQYF. In nucleotides, the CDR3 is TGTGCCAGCAGTGAAATCGTCTACGAGCAGTACTTC. The rearrangement joins TRBV2 to TRBJ2-7, with D uncertain. Looked up from germline, CDR1 is SNHLY and CDR2 is FYNNEI. V lost 2 bases, J lost 3 bases, and 5 bases lay in between. The CDR3 is 12 residues long.

The V gene is TRBV9, the J gene TRBJ2-5; D is undetermined. This CDR3 contains 15 residues. The V and J ends lost 4 bases and 0 bases respectively, with 13 bases between them. Germline V gives CDR1 SGDLS, CDR2 YYNGEE. CDR3 protein: CASSPRTTYQETQYF. CDR3 in DNA: TGTGCCAGCAGCCCTCGGACCACCTACCAAGAGACCCAGTACTTC.

V gene TRBV6-5 combines with J gene TRBJ2-7, with 11 bases that match TRBD2. Germline lookup yields CDR1 MNHEY and CDR2 SVGAGI. J was trimmed by 1 base and V by 6 bases; bases with no gene match: 5. The length of the CDR3 is 15 residues. Here the CDR3 reads CASRSTSGRSYEQYF. In nucleotides, the CDR3 is TGTGCCAGCAGGTCCACTAGCGGGAGATCCTACGAGCAGTACTTC.

The chain carries TRBV9 and TRBJ2-2; unclear D gene. Germline CDR1 and CDR2: SGDLS and YYNGEE. The CDR3 is 14 amino acids. Trimming pared 3 bases from V and 7 bases from J, leaving 13 bases between. CDR3 DNA sequence: TGTGCCAGCAGCGGAGGTACGCCGGGCGGGGAGCTGTTTTTT. Protein sequence: CASSGGTPGGELFF.

The chain couples TRBV27 to TRBJ2-7; perhaps TRBD1 as D (6 bases). CDR1 and CDR2 from the germline V gene are MNHEY and SMNVEV (reference sequence). CDR3 length: 15 amino acids. V gave up 5 bases and J gave up 4 bases, with 18 bases separating them. The CDR3 DNA follows: TGTGCCAGCAGTGGCCGTATCAGGGGTTCTTACGAGCAGTACTTC. It encodes CASSGRIRGSYEQYF.

V gene TRBV5-1 combines with J gene TRBJ2-1; 11 nucleotides line up with TRBD2. CDR1 is SGHRS and CDR2 is YFSETQ in the germline V gene. The CDR3 runs 17 residues. The V gene end was trimmed by 4 bases and the J gene end by 0 bases; junction bases not matched to a gene: 6. CDR3 DNA: TGCGCCAGCAGCACGGGACTAGCGGCAAGCTCCTACAATGAGCAGTTCTTC. Protein sequence: CASSTGLAASSYNEQFF.

The V and J genes are TRBV6-5 and TRBJ2-7, with 7 bases lining up with TRBD2. Germline V gives CDR1 MNHEY, CDR2 SVGAGI. This CDR3 has 16 amino acids. The trim removed 2 bases at V and 0 bases at J, leaving 7 bases unmatched. CDR3 residues: CASSYGGGGDSYEQYF. CDR3 DNA sequence: TGTGCCAGCAGTTACGGCGGTGGGGGGGACTCCTACGAGCAGTACTTC.

This chain links TRBV7-6 with TRBJ2-3, with TRBD2 identical over 8 bases. CDR3 size: 17 residues. The trim removed 3 bases at V and 4 bases at J, leaving 12 bases unmatched. Per germline, CDR1 SGHVS and CDR2 FNYEAQ. The CDR3 protein is CASSFIGGTRTADTQYF. CDR3 nucleotides: TGTGCCAGCAGCTTTATCGGGGGGACTAGGACAGCAGATACGCAGTATTTT.

The chain uses TRBV19 and TRBJ2-2; D perhaps matches TRBD1 (6 bases). From germline, CDR1 is LNHDA and CDR2 SQIVND (reference sequence). The CDR3 length is 17 residues. Trimming cost V 1 base and J 6 bases, with 18 bases left between them. CDR3 coding DNA: TGTGCCAGTAGTATAGGGGTTCGGCAGGGGATTTCCGGGGAGCTGTTTTTT. It is translated as CASSIGVRQGISGELFF. The variable domain in full, completed from reference TRBV19 and TRBJ2-2, reads DGGITQSPKYLFRKEGQNVTLSCEQNLNHDAMYWYRQDPGQGLRLIYYSQIVNDFQKGDIAEGYSVSREKKESFPLTVTSAQKNPTAFYLCASSIGVRQGISGELFFGEGSRLTVL.

The V and J genes are TRBV2 and TRBJ2-4, with TRBD2 matching over 16 bases. Germline V gene lookup returns CDR1 SNHLY and CDR2 FYNNEI. This CDR3 is built from 19 residues. Unmatched junction bases numbered 9, after V lost 4 bases and J lost 3 bases. The CDR3 DNA is TGTGCCAGCAGTGCAACCGGGACTAGCGGGAGGGCCGGCAAAAACATTCAGTACTTC. Residues: CASSATGTSGRAGKNIQYF. Drawing the rest from reference TRBV2 and TRBJ2-4, the complete variable domain is EPEVTQTPSHQVTQMGQEVILRCVPISNHLYFYWYRQILGQKVEFLVSFYNNEISEKSEIFDDQFSVERPDGSNFTLKIRSTKLEDSAMYFCASSATGTSGRAGKNIQYFGAGTRLSVL.